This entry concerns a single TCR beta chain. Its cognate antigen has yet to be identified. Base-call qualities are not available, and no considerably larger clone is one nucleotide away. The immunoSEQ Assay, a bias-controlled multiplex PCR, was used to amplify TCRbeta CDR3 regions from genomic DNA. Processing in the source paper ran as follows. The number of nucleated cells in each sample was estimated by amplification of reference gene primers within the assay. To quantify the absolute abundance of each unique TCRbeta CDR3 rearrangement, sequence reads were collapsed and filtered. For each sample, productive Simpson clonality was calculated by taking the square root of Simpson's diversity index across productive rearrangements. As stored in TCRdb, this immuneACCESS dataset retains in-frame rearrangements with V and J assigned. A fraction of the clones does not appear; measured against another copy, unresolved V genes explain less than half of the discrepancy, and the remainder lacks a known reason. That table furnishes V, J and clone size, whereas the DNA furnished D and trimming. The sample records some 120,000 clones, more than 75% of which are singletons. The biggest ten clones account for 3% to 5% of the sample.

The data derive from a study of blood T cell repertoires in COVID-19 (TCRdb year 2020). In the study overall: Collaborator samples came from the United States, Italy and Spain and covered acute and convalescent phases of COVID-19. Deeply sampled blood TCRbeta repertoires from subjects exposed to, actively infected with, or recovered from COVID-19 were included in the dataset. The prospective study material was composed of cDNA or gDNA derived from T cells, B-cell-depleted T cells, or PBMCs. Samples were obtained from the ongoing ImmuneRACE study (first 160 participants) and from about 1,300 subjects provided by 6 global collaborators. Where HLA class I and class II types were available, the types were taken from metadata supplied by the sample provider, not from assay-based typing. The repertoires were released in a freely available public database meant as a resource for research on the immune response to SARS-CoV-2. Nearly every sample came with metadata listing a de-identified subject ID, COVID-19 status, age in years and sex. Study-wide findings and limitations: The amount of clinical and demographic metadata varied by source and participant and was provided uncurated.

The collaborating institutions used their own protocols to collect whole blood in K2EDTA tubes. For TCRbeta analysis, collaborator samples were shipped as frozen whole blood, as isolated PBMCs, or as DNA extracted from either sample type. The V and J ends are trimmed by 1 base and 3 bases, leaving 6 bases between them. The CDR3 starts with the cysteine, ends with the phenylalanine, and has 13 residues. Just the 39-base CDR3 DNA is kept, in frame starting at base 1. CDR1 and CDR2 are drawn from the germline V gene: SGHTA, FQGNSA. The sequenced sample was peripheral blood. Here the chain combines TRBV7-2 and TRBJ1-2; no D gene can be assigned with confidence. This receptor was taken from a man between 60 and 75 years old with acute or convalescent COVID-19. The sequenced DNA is TGTGCCAGCAGCTTAGAAACTGACTATGGCTACACCTTC. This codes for CASSLETDYGYTF. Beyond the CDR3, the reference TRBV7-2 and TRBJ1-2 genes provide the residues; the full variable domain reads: GAGVSQSPSNKVTEKGKDVELRCDPISGHTALYWYRQSLGQGLEFLIYFQGNSAPDKSGLPSDRFSAERTGGSVSTLTIQRTQQEDSAVYLCASSLETDYGYTFGSGTRLTVV.